These 2 T cell receptor beta chains came from one sample sequenced in a study of T cell responses to AZD1222 COVID-19 vaccine. Only in-frame clones appear in the TCRdb table, and some are missing; sequencing was by immunoSEQ multiplex PCR. There are around 190,000 clones in the sample; almost 95% occur only once, and 1% to 1.5% lies in the top ten. The starting material was peripheral blood, obtained on day 0 of AZD1222 vaccination. The source of these receptors is an adult in good health.

The J gene is TRBJ1-6, the V gene TRBV19; weak D call: TRBD1 (6 bases). V was cut by 3 bases and J by 7 bases, with 10 bases left in between. From germline, CDR1 is LNHDA and CDR2 SQIVND (reference sequence). The CDR3 consists of 14 residues. The CDR3 DNA is TGTGCCAGTAGTATGCAGGGGACAAATTCACCCCTCCACTTT. This codes for CASSMQGTNSPLHF.

V and J are TRBV3-1 (or the pseudogene TRBV3-2) and TRBJ1-5; D is ambiguous. This CDR3 is 15 amino acids long. Per germline, CDR1 LGHDT and CDR2 YNNKEL (reference sequence). Deletions cut 0 bases from V and 5 bases from J, with 11 bases between. This CDR3 reads CASSQDMGFHQPQHF. CDR3 in DNA: TGTGCCAGCAGCCAAGATATGGGGTTCCATCAGCCCCAGCATTTT.